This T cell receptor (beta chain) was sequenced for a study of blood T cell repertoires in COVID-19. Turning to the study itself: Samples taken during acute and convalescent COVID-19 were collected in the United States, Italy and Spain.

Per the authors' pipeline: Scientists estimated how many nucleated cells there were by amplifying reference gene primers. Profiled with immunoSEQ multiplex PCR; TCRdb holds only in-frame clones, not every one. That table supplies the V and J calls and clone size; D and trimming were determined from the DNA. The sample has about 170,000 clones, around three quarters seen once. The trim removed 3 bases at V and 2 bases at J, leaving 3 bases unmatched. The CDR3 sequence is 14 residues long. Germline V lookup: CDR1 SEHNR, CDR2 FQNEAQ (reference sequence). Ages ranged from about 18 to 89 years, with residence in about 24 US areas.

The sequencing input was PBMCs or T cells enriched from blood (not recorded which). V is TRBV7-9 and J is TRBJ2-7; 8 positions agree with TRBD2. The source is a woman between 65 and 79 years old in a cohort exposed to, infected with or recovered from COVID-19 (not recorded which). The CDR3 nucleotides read TGTGCCAGCAGCTTTACTAGCGGCGCCTACGAGCAGTACTTC. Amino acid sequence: CASSFTSGAYEQYF.